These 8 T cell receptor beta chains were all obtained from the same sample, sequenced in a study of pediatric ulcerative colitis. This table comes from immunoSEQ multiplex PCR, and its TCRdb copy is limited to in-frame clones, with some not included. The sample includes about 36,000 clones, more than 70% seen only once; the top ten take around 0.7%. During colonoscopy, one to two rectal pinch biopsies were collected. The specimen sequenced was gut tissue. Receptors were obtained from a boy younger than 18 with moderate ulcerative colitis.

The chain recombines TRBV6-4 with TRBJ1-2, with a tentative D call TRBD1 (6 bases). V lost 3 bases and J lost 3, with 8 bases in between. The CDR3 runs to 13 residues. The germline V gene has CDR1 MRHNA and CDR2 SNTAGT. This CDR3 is CASSESGDYGYTF. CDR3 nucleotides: TGTGCCAGCAGTGAGTCAGGGGACTATGGCTACACCTTC.

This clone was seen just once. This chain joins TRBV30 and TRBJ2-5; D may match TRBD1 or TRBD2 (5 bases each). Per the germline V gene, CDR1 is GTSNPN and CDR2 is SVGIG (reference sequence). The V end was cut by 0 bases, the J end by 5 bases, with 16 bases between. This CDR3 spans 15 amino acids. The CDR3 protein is CAWSVDGGYYETQYF. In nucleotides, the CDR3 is TGTGCCTGGAGTGTAGATGGGGGTTATTATGAGACCCAGTACTTC.

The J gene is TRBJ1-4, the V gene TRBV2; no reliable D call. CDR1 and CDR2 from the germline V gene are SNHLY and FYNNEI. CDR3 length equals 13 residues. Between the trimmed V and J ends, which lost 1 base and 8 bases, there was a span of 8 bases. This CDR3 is CASSEGDWEKLFF. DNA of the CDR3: TGTGCCAGCAGTGAAGGCGACTGGGAAAAACTGTTTTTT.

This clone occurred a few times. This CDR3 is CASSFTGVGGYTF. The CDR3 DNA reads TGTGCCAGCAGTTTTACAGGGGTAGGAGGCTACACCTTC. J is TRBJ1-2 and V is TRBV27, with 7 bases matching TRBD1. The germline V gene encodes CDR1 MNHEY and CDR2 SMNVEV (reference sequence). This CDR3 is 13 amino acids long. The V segment lost 3 bases and the J segment 8 bases; nucleotides outside the gene matches: 6.

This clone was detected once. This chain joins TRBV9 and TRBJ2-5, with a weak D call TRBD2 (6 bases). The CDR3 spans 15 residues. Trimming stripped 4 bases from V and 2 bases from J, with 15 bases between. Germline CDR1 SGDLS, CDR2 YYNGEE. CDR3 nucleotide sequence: TGTGCCAGCAGCCTCGATGGGGGGTCTCAAGAGACCCAGTACTTC. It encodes CASSLDGGSQETQYF.

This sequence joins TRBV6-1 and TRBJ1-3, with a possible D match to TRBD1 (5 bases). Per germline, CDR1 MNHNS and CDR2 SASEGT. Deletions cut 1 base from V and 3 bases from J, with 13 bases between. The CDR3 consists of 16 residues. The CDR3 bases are TGTGCCAGCAGTGAAGACAGGTCGCGGCTTGGAAACACCATATATTTT. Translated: CASSEDRSRLGNTIYF.

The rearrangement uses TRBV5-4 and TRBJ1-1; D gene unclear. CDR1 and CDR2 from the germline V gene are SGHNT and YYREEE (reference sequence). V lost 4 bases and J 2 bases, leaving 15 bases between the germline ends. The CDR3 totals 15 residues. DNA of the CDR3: TGTGCCAGCAGCCCTATTGGGCAAATTAACACTGAAGCTTTCTTT. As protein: CASSPIGQINTEAFF.

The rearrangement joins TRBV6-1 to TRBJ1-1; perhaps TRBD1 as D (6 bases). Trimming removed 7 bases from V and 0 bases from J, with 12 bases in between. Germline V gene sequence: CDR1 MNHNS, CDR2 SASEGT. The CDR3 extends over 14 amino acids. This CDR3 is CASTPGALNTEAFF. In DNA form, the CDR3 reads TGTGCCAGCACTCCAGGGGCACTGAACACTGAAGCTTTCTTT.